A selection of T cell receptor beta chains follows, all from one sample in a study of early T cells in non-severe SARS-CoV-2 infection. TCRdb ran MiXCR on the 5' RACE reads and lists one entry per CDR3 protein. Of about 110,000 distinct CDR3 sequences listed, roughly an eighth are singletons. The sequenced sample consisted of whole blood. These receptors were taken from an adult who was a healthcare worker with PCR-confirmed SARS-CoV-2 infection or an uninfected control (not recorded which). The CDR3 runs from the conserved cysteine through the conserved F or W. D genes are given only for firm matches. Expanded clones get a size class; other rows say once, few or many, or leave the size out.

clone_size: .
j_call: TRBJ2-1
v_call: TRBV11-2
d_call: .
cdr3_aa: CASSLQAPSNEQFF
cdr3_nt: TGTGCCAGCAGCTTACAGGCCCCTTCGAATGAGCAGTTCTTC

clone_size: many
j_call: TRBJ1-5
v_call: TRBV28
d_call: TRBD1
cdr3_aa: CASSHLDRGGQPQHF
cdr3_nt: TGTGCCAGCAGTCACCTTGACAGGGGCGGTCAGCCCCAGCATTTT

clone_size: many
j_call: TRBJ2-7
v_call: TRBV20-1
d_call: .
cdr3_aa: CSAHPSSGGSYEQYF
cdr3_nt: TGCAGTGCTCATCCTAGTAGCGGAGGTTCCTACGAGCAGTACTTC

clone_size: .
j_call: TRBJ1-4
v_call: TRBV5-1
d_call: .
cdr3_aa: CASSRRDREKLFF
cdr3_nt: TGCGCCAGTTCCCGGAGGGATCGTGAAAAACTGTTTTTT

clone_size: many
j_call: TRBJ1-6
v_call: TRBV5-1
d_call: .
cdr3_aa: CASSLDPGRPYNSPLHF
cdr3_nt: TGCGCCAGCAGCTTGGACCCCGGCAGACCTTATAATTCACCCCTCCACTTT

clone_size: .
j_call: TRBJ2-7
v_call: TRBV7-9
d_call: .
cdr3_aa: CASSPSQGYEQYF
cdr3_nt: TGTGCCAGCAGCCCCAGTCAGGGCTACGAGCAGTACTTC

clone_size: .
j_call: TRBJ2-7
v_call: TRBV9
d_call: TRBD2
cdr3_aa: CASSVGAGVDEQYF
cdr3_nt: TGTGCCAGCAGCGTAGGAGCGGGAGTCGACGAGCAGTACTTC

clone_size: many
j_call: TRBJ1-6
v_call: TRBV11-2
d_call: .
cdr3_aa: CASSFGVAIGSPLHF
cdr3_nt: TGTGCCAGCAGCTTTGGGGTAGCAATAGGATCACCCCTCCACTTT

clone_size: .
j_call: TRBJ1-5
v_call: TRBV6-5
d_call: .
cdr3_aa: CASSYSPDSNQPQHF
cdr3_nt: TGTGCCAGCAGTTACTCACCAGATAGCAATCAGCCCCAGCATTTT

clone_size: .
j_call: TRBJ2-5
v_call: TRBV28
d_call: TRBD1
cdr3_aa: CASSKTGLNQETQYF
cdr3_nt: TGTGCCAGCAGTAAGACAGGGCTGAACCAAGAGACCCAGTACTTC